This T cell receptor beta chain originates from a study of CD8+CD57+ T cells in acquired aplastic anemia. Study details: Across the sorted CD4+ and CD8+ cells, DNA amounts averaged about 3.2 ug.

As for this clonotype: What it binds is not known.

CDR1 and CDR2 from the germline V gene are LGHNA and YNFKEQ. Deletions cut 0 bases from V and 2 bases from J, with 5 bases between. The CDR3 totals 13 residues. Sequenced patients had shown CD8+CD57+ cell expansion by flow cytometry. As a group, the patients uniformly had severe acquired aplastic anemia. TCR beta VDJ combinations and CDR3 sequences were profiled from genomic DNA. TCRdb re-called the reads through MiXCR, storing one row per CDR3 protein. Of 200,000 to 300,000 distinct CDR3 sequences listed, roughly 82% were seen once; the top ten hold roughly two fifths. General study results and limits: No significant difference in CD8+ Simpson's diversity was found between patients and controls.

The source material was sorted CD4+, CD8+, or CD8+CD57+ T cells (not recorded which) from PBMCs. The rearrangement uses TRBV4-2 and TRBJ2-7, with D unclear. This sequence was found in a human donor with aplastic anemia. This CDR3 is CASSQDLPYEQYV. The CDR3 region has the DNA TGTGCCAGCAGCCAAGACCTCCCCTACGAGCAGTACGTC.